This T cell receptor beta chain was sequenced in a study of CXCR3-negative and CXCR3-positive naive CD8 T cells. For the study at large: Total TRB output reached around 150 million reads, about 1.5 +/- 0.3 million per library. Points from the study as a whole: Unlike memory cells, which differed, naive CXCR3-negative and CXCR3-positive cells had similar TRBV-TRBJ usage. Diversity proved comparably high across both naive subsets and much lower in memory CD8+ cells. CXCR3-positive naive cells carried more hydrophobic TRB CDR3s than CXCR3-negative ones.

Each CD8+ T cell subset was sorted in triplicate, approximately 270,000 cells each. It was by 5' RACE with UMI labels that the TRB cDNA libraries were prepared. TCRdb derives one entry per CDR3 protein from the 5' RACE reads, leaving out DNA. The sample holds 130,000 to 150,000 distinct CDR3 sequences. CDR3 length: 16 residues. The V gene's germline CDR1 is SGHTA and CDR2 FQGNSA. On this clonotype: Its antigen is unknown.

This receptor was identified in a human donor in good health. Some clones in this sample may be carry-over from other donors' samples. The sample was naive CXCR3+ CD8+ T cells from blood. The subset here: CD45RO-CCR7+CD27+CD95- naive CD8+ T cells expressing CXCR3 (TNR3+). This chain joins TRBV7-2 and TRBJ1-2; TCRdb outputs TRBD1, but without DNA this stays unchecked. The CDR3 loop is CASSLGPRDRGNGYTF.